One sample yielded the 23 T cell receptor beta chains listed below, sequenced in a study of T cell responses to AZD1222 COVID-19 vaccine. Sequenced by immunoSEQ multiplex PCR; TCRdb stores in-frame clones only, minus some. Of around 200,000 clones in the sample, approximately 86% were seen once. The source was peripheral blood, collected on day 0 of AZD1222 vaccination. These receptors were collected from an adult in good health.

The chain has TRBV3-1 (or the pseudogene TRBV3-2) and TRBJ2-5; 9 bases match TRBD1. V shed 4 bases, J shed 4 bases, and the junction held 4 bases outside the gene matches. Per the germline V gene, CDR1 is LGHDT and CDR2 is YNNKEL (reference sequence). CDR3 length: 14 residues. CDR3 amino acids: CASSPGQGRETQYF. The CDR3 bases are TGTGCCAGCAGCCCGGGACAGGGTAGAGAGACCCAGTACTTC.

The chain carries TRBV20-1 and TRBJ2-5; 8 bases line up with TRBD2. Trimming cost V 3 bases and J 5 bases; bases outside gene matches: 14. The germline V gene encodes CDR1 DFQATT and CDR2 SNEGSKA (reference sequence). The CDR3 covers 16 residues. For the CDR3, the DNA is TGCAGTGCTAGTTCTGACCAGCGGGGGCCCGGGGAGACCCAGTACTTC. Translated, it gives CSASSDQRGPGETQYF.

The chain's CDR3 is CASSLWGSGNTIYF. The DNA of the CDR3 is TGTGCCAGCAGCCTTTGGGGCTCTGGAAACACCATATATTTT. The chain links TRBV7-9 to TRBJ1-3, with D hard to call. Germline loops: CDR1 SEHNR, CDR2 FQNEAQ (reference sequence). Trimming cost V 5 bases and J 0 bases, with 8 bases left between them. The CDR3 is made up of 14 amino acids.

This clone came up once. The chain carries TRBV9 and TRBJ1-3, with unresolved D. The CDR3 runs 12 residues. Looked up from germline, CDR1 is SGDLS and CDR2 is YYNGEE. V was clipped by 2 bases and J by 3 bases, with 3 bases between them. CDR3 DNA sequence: TGTGCCAGCAGCGTCGGTGGAAACACCATATATTTT. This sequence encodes CASSVGGNTIYF.

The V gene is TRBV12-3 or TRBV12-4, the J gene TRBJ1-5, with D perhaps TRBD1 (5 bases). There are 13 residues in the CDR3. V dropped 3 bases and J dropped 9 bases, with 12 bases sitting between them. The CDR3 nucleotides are TGTGCCAGCAGTTTTAGGGGCCGGGGGCCCCAGCATTTT. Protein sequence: CASSFRGRGPQHF.

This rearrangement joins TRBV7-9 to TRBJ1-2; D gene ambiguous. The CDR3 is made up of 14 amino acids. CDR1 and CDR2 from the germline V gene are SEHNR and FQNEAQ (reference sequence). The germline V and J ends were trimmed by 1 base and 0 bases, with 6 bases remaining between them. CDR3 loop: CASSLDVANYGYTF. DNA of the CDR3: TGTGCCAGCAGCTTAGACGTGGCTAACTATGGCTACACCTTC.

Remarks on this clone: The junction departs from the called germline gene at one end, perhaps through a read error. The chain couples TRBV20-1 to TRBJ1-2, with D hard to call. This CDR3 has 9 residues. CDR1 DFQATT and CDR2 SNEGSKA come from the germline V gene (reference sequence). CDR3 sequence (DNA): TGCAGTGGTCCGTTATCTGAATCCTTC. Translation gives CSGPLSESF.

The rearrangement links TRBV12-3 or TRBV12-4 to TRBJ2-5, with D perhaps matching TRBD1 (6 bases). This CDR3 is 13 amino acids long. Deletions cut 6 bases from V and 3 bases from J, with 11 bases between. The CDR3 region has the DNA TGTGCCAGCAGACAGGGCGGTGAAGAGACCCAGTACTTC. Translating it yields CASRQGGEETQYF.

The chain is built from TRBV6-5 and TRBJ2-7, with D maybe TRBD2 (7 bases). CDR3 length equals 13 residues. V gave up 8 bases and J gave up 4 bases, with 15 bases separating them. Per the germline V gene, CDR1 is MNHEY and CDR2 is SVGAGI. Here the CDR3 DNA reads TGTGCCAGCGGATACGGGGGGCCGTACGAGCAGTACTTC. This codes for CASGYGGPYEQYF.

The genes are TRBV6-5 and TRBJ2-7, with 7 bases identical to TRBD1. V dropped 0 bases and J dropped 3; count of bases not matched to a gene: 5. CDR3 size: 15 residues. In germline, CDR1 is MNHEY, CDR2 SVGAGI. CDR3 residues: CASSYSGQDHYEQYF. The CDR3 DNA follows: TGTGCCAGCAGTTACTCCGGACAGGACCACTACGAGCAGTACTTC.

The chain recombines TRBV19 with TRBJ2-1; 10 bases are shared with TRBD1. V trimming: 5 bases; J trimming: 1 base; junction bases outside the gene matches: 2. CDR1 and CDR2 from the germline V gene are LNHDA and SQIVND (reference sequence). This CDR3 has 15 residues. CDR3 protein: CASSADRGSYNEQFF. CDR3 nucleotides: TGTGCCAGTAGTGCGGACAGGGGGTCCTACAATGAGCAGTTCTTC.

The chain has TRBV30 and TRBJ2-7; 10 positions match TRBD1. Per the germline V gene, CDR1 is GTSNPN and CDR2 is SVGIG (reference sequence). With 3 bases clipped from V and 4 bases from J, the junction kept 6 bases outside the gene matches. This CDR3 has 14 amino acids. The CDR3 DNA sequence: TGTGCCTGGAGGGGACAGGGGTGGGGTTACGAGCAGTACTTC. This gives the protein CAWRGQGWGYEQYF.

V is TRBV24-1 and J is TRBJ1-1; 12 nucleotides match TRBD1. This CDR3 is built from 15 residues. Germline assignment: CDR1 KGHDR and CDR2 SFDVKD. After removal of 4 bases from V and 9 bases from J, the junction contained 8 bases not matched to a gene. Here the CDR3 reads CATSEGTGGRVKAFF. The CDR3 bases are TGTGCCACCAGTGAAGGGACAGGGGGCAGGGTGAAAGCTTTCTTT.

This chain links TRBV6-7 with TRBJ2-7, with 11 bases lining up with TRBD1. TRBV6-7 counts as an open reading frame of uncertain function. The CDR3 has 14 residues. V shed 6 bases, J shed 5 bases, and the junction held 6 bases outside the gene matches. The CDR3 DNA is TGTGCCAGCAGCCTAGGACAGGGGGCACACGAGCAGTACTTC. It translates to CASSLGQGAHEQYF.

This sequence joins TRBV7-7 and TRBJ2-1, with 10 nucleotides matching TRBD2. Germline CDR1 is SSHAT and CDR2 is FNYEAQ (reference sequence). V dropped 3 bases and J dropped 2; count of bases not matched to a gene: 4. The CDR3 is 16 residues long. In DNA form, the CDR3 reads TGTGCCAGCAGCTTCGGCCTAGCGGGGGCCTACAATGAGCAGTTCTTC. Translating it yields CASSFGLAGAYNEQFF.

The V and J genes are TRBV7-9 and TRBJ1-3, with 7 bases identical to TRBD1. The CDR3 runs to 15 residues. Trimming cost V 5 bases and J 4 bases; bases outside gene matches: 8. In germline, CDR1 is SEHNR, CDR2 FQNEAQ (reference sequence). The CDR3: CASSPRGTDGNTIYF. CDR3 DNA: TGTGCCAGCAGCCCCCGAGGGACAGACGGAAACACCATATATTTT.

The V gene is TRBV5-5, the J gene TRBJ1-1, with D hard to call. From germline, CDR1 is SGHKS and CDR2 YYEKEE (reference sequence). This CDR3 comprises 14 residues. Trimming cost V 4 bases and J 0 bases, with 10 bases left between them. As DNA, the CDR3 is TGTGCCAGCAGCCCTGGACGGATGAACACTGAAGCTTTCTTT. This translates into CASSPGRMNTEAFF.

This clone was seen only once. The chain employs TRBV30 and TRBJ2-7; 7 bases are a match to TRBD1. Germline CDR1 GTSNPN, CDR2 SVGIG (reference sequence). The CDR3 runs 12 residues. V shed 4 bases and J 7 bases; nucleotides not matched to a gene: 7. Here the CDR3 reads CAWNRGPEEQYF. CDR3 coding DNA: TGTGCCTGGAACAGGGGCCCCGAGGAGCAGTACTTC.

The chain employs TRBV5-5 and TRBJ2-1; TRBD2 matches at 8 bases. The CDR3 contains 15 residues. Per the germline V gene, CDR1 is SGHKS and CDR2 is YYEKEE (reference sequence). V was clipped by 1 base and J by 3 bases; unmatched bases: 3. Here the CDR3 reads CASSLRRGDYNEQFF. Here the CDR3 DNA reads TGTGCCAGCAGCTTGCGGCGGGGGGACTACAATGAGCAGTTCTTC.

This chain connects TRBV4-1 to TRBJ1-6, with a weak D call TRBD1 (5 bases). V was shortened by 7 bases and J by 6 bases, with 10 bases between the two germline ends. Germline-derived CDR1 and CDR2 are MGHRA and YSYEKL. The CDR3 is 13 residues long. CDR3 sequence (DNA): TGCGCCAGCACTCAGGGATCTAATTCACCCCTCCACTTT. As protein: CASTQGSNSPLHF.

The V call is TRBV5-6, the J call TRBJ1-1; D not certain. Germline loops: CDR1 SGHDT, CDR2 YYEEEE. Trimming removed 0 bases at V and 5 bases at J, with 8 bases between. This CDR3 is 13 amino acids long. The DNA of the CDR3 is TGTGCCAGCAGCTTGGGCATCGGGACTGAAGCTTTCTTT. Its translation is CASSLGIGTEAFF.

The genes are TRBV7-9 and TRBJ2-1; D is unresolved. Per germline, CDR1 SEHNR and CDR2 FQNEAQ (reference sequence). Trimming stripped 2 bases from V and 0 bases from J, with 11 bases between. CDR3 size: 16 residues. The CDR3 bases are TGTGCCAGCAGCTTATCGGCGAAACCCTCCTACAATGAGCAGTTCTTC. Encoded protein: CASSLSAKPSYNEQFF. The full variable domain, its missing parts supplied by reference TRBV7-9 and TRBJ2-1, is DTGVSQNPRHKITKRGQNVTFRCDPISEHNRLYWYRQTLGQGPEFLTYFQNEAQLEKSRLLSDRFSAERPKGSFSTLEIQRTEQGDSAMYLCASSLSAKPSYNEQFFGPGTRLTVL.

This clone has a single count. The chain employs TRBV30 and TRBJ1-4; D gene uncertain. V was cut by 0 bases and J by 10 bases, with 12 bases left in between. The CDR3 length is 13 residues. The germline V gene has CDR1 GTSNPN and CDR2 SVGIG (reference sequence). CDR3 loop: CAWSVLALGKLFF. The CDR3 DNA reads TGTGCCTGGAGTGTACTAGCGCTGGGAAAACTGTTTTTT.